Following are 9 T cell receptor beta chains from one sample sequenced in a study of cytotoxic CD8 clonotypes in ibrutinib-treated CLL. The assay was immunoSEQ multiplex PCR, and TCRdb's table has in-frame clones only and misses some. The sample consists of 270,000 or so clones, about 72% of them appearing once. The source material was PBMCs, sampled at disease progression, from a patient treated with ibrutinib. The receptors derive from a human donor with chronic lymphocytic leukemia.

V usage is TRBV5-1 and J usage is TRBJ2-1; D could derive from TRBD1 or TRBD2 (5 bases each). The CDR3 is 15 residues long. Looked up from germline, CDR1 is SGHRS and CDR2 is YFSETQ. Trimming stripped 2 bases from V and 9 bases from J, with 18 bases between. CDR3 residues: CASSFSWGKSLEQFF. The CDR3 region has the DNA TGCGCCAGCAGCTTTTCTTGGGGGAAGAGTCTTGAGCAGTTCTTC. Full variable domain (rest looked up from reference TRBV5-1 and TRBJ2-1): KAGVTQTPRYLIKTRGQQVTLSCSPISGHRSVSWYQQTPGQGLQFLFEYFSETQRNKGNFPGRFSGRQFSNSRSEMNVSTLELGDSALYLCASSFSWGKSLEQFFGPGTRLTVL.

The chain uses TRBV19 and TRBJ2-3; D may match TRBD1 or TRBD2 (7 bases each). The CDR3 has 16 residues. V shed 1 base and J shed 2 bases, with 13 bases lying between them. Germline loops: CDR1 LNHDA, CDR2 SQIVND (reference sequence). CDR3 residues: CASSIVRGGNTDTQYF. In DNA form, the CDR3 reads TGTGCCAGTAGTATAGTCAGGGGGGGCAACACAGATACGCAGTATTTT.

The J gene is TRBJ1-1, the V gene TRBV5-6; no clear D. This CDR3 contains 14 residues. Per germline, CDR1 SGHDT and CDR2 YYEEEE. Trimming left V 4 bases short and J 0 bases short, with 10 bases between. The DNA for the CDR3 is TGTGCCAGCAGCCACGGGGTTATGAACACTGAAGCTTTCTTT. Amino acid sequence: CASSHGVMNTEAFF. The entire variable domain, with the rest obtained from reference TRBV5-6 and TRBJ1-1, is as follows: DAGVTQSPTHLIKTRGQQVTLRCSPKSGHDTVSWYQQALGQGPQFIFQYYEEEERQRGNFPDRFSGHQFPNYSSELNVNALLLGDSALYLCASSHGVMNTEAFFGQGTRLTVV.

V gene TRBV11-2 combines with J gene TRBJ2-7; D is undetermined. CDR3 size: 13 residues. V was pared by 3 bases and J by 1 base, with 7 bases between. Germline CDR1 reads SGHAT; CDR2 reads FQNNGV. CDR3 sequence: CASSFRTSYEQYF. The CDR3 DNA is TGTGCCAGCAGCTTCAGGACGTCCTACGAGCAGTACTTC.

The rearrangement uses TRBV29-1 and TRBJ2-2; D may be TRBD1 (5 bases). Looked up from germline, CDR1 is SQVTM and CDR2 is ANQGSEA. CDR3 length: 14 residues. V lost 8 bases to trimming and J lost 0 bases, with 13 bases between them. In nucleotides, the CDR3 is TGCAGCACTTCGTCGACAGCGAACACCGGGGAGCTGTTTTTT. It encodes CSTSSTANTGELFF.

The chain is built from TRBV29-1 and TRBJ2-3; D gene ambiguous. Trimming left V 4 bases short and J 0 bases short, with 14 bases between. The CDR3 runs to 15 residues. The germline gives CDR1 SQVTM, CDR2 ANQGSEA. The DNA for the CDR3 is TGCAGCGTTGGGCGGACCCCCGTAAGCACAGATACGCAGTATTTT. This sequence encodes CSVGRTPVSTDTQYF.

The table lists this clone with a count of one. This chain connects TRBV9 to TRBJ2-5, with a possible D match to TRBD1 (6 bases). In germline, CDR1 is SGDLS, CDR2 YYNGEE. V shed 6 bases and J shed 5 bases, with 29 bases lying between them. The CDR3 is 18 residues long. This CDR3 is CASTPGVLGTSNRETQYF. In nucleotides, the CDR3 is TGTGCCAGCACCCCAGGGGTCCTCGGGACCTCAAACCGGGAGACCCAGTACTTC.

The CDR3 spells CASSPGQGREKLFF. For the CDR3, the DNA is TGTGCCAGCAGTCCGGGACAGGGGAGGGAAAAACTGTTTTTT. The rearrangement links TRBV2 to TRBJ1-4, with 10 positions matching TRBD1. J lost 8 bases, V lost 5 bases, and 5 bases had no gene match. The CDR3 is 14 residues long. The germline V gene encodes CDR1 SNHLY and CDR2 FYNNEI.

V and J are TRBV9 and TRBJ2-7; TRBD1 aligns across 9 bases. The ends lost 4 bases at V and 4 bases at J; junction bases unmatched: 6. The CDR3 is made up of 14 amino acids. Germline CDR1 and CDR2: SGDLS and YYNGEE. The CDR3 loop reads CASSPGTGFYEQYF. The CDR3 DNA reads as TGTGCCAGCAGCCCCGGGACAGGGTTTTACGAGCAGTACTTC.